Listed here are 14 T cell receptor beta chains from one sample, sequenced in a study of blood T cell repertoires in COVID-19. Sequencing used immunoSEQ multiplex PCR; TCRdb keeps in-frame clones, though not all of them. The sample shows hundreds of thousands of clones, roughly 90% of them seen only once. Sequenced sample: PBMCs or T cells enriched from blood (not recorded which). The receptors originated from a woman aged 30 to 39 who had recovered from COVID-19.

The chain combines TRBV4-1 with TRBJ1-2; 7 bases are a match to TRBD1. Unmatched junction bases numbered 6, after V lost 1 base and J lost 1 base. Germline V CDR1 and CDR2: MGHRA, YSYEKL. The CDR3 is 16 residues long. The CDR3 DNA reads TGCGCCAGCAGCCAAGGAGGGGGCCCTTATAACTATGGCTACACCTTC. The encoded protein is CASSQGGGPYNYGYTF.

This chain uses TRBV5-1 with TRBJ2-1; TRBD2 matches 8 bases. With V trimmed by 0 bases and J by 6 bases, 5 bases remained unmatched. This CDR3 spans 15 amino acids. CDR1 is SGHRS, CDR2 YFSETQ, per germline. The DNA for the CDR3 is TGCGCCAGCAGCTTGGAACTAGCGGTCTTCAATGAGCAGTTCTTC. Its protein is CASSLELAVFNEQFF.

The rearrangement joins TRBV11-2 to TRBJ2-7, with TRBD2 matching over 10 bases. The V and J ends lost 5 bases and 0 bases, in that order; junction bases with no gene match: 4. The CDR3 covers 15 residues. The germline V gene has CDR1 SGHAT and CDR2 FQNNGV. CDR3 in amino acids: CASSVTSGNSYEQYF. CDR3 nucleotides: TGTGCCAGCAGCGTTACTAGCGGGAACTCCTACGAGCAGTACTTC. Using reference TRBV11-2 and TRBJ2-7 for the parts outside the CDR3, the full variable domain is EAGVAQSPRYKIIEKRQSVAFWCNPISGHATLYWYQQILGQGPKLLIQFQNNGVVDDSQLPKDRFSAERLKGVDSTLKIQPAKLEDSAVYLCASSVTSGNSYEQYFGPGTRLTVT.

The genes are TRBV5-4 and TRBJ2-1, with 9 positions matching TRBD2. V gave up 4 bases and J gave up 8 bases; unmatched junction bases: 16. Germline V gene sequence: CDR1 SGHNT, CDR2 YYREEE (reference sequence). CDR3 length: 17 residues. Here the CDR3 reads CASSPLPQREVIDEQFF. The CDR3 region has the DNA TGTGCCAGCAGCCCTCTCCCCCAGCGGGAGGTCATCGATGAGCAGTTCTTC. The complete variable domain, with remaining parts taken from reference TRBV5-4 and TRBJ2-1, reads ETGVTQSPTHLIKTRGQQVTLRCSSQSGHNTVSWYQQALGQGPQFIFQYYREEENGRGNFPPRFSGLQFPNYSSELNVNALELDDSALYLCASSPLPQREVIDEQFFGPGTRLTVL.

The chain has TRBV4-3 and TRBJ2-3; 10 bases are a match to TRBD1. The V segment lost 5 bases and the J segment 6 bases; nucleotides outside the gene matches: 8. Germline CDR1 is LGHNA and CDR2 is YSLEER. The CDR3 length is 15 residues. CDR3 nucleotide sequence: TGCGCCAGCAGCTACCGGACAGGGGGAACGGATACGCAGTATTTT. Amino acids: CASSYRTGGTDTQYF.

CDR3 coding DNA: TGTGCCAGCAGTTTATACCAGGACTACGAGCAGTACTTC. Translation: CASSLYQDYEQYF. The chain recombines TRBV6-5 with TRBJ2-7; D is undetermined. V lost 4 bases and J 3 bases, leaving 10 bases between the germline ends. Looked up from germline, CDR1 is MNHEY and CDR2 is SVGAGI. The CDR3 has 13 residues.

The chain's CDR3 is CASSSQQGSGLYVFF. The DNA of the CDR3 is TGTGCCAGCTCGTCCCAACAGGGGAGTGGCTTGTACGTGTTCTTC. V and J are TRBV18 and TRBJ2-1, with 7 bases aligning to TRBD1. Germline assignment: CDR1 KGHSH and CDR2 LQKENI. The CDR3 is 15 residues long. V was clipped by 6 bases and J by 15 bases; unmatched bases: 20.

J is TRBJ1-1 and V is TRBV15; 7 bases are shared with TRBD1. Germline CDR1 LNHNV, CDR2 YYDKDF (reference sequence). This CDR3 comprises 15 residues. J gave up 2 bases and V 5 bases, and 8 bases lay outside the gene matches. In DNA, the CDR3 is TGTGCCACCAGCCCACGAGGACAGGCTAACACTGAAGCTTTCTTT. This codes for CATSPRGQANTEAFF. The entire variable domain, with the rest obtained from reference TRBV15 and TRBJ1-1, is as follows: DAMVIQNPRYQVTQFGKPVTLSCSQTLNHNVMYWYQQKSSQAPKLLFHYYDKDFNNEADTPDNFQSRRPNTSFCFLDIRSPGLGDTAMYLCATSPRGQANTEAFFGQGTRLTVV.

DNA of the CDR3: TGCAGCGTGGAGGTCCTGAGGGTTGGAACTTACAATGAGCAGTTCTTC. Amino acid sequence: CSVEVLRVGTYNEQFF. V usage is TRBV29-1 and J usage is TRBJ2-1; D is possibly TRBD2 (5 bases). The CDR3 has 16 residues. Germline V gives CDR1 SQVTM, CDR2 ANQGSEA. The V gene lost 6 bases and the J gene lost 4 bases, with 22 bases spanning the gap.

The V gene is TRBV6-2 or TRBV6-3, the J gene TRBJ1-5, with TRBD1 matching 7 bases. The CDR3 sequence is 14 residues long. Germline V gives CDR1 MNHEY, CDR2 SVGEGT. J was trimmed by 1 base and V by 5 bases; bases with no gene match: 2. In DNA form, the CDR3 reads TGTGCCAGCAGTCTACAGGGGAGCAATCAGCCCCAGCATTTT. Translated, it gives CASSLQGSNQPQHF.

The chain is built from TRBV5-1 and TRBJ1-1; D is perhaps TRBD1 (5 bases). The length of the CDR3 is 18 residues. Germline V gene sequence: CDR1 SGHRS, CDR2 YFSETQ. V lost 1 base and J lost 2, with 21 bases in between. As DNA, the CDR3 is TGCGCCAGCAGCTTGTTGAGGCGGGGGGGACTCAACAACACTGAAGCTTTCTTT. This translates into CASSLLRRGGLNNTEAFF.

The rearrangement links TRBV5-1 to TRBJ2-2; D not resolved. This CDR3 is built from 18 residues. Trimming removed 1 base at V and 4 bases at J, with 20 bases between. Germline V gene sequence: CDR1 SGHRS, CDR2 YFSETQ. The CDR3 spells CASSLRPVGSTFTGELFF. CDR3 nucleotide sequence: TGCGCCAGCAGCTTGAGGCCTGTCGGGTCAACTTTCACCGGGGAGCTGTTTTTT.

This rearrangement joins TRBV27 to TRBJ2-3, with 7 positions matching TRBD2. The V and J ends lost 6 bases and 5 bases, in that order; junction bases with no gene match: 8. CDR3 length equals 14 residues. CDR1 and CDR2 from the germline V gene are MNHEY and SMNVEV (reference sequence). This CDR3 reads CASRTPIAGDTQYF. In DNA, the CDR3 is TGTGCCAGCAGGACCCCGATAGCGGGAGATACGCAGTATTTT.

The chain links TRBV4-3 to TRBJ2-3, with D possibly TRBD2 on 5 matching bases. Germline V CDR1 and CDR2: LGHNA, YSLEER. V was shortened by 4 bases and J by 6 bases, with 20 bases between the two germline ends. The CDR3 consists of 16 residues. The CDR3 sequence: CASSRASNPRRDTQYF. In DNA form, the CDR3 reads TGCGCCAGCAGCCGGGCCTCGAATCCTCGGAGGGATACGCAGTATTTT.